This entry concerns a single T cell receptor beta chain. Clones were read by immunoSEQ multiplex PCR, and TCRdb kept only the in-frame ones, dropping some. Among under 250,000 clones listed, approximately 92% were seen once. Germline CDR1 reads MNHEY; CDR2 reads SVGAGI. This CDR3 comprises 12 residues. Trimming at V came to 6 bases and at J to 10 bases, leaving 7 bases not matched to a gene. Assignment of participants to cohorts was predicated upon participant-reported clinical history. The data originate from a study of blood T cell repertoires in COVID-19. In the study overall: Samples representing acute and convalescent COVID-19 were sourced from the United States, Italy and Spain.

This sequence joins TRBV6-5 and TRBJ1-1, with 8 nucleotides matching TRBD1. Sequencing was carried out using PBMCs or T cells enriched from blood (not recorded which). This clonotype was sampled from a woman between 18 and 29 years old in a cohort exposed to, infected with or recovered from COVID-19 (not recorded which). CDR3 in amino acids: CASRKTGESAFF. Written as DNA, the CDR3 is TGTGCCAGCAGAAAGACAGGGGAGTCAGCTTTCTTT.